This TCR beta chain comes out of a study of identical twins. General observations from the study: Invariant populations such as MAIT and iNKT cells could partly muddle zero-insertion analyses. A cross-sectional statistical analysis, not follow-up of the same donors, supported the conclusions.

This clonotype has a single count. Its antigen remains unknown. A single record per CDR3 protein comes from TCRdb applying MiXCR to the 5' RACE reads. The sample yields 250,000 or so distinct CDR3 sequences, 12% seen once. In germline, CDR1 is LNHDA, CDR2 SQIVND (reference sequence). V was shortened by 8 bases and J by 11 bases, with 19 bases between the two germline ends. The CDR3 is 13 residues long. These sequences were also reported in another study, on yellow fever vaccine responses in identical twins.

The rearrangement links TRBV19 to TRBJ1-5; D might be TRBD1 (5 bases). Sample: memory (CD45RO+) T cells sorted from blood. The source is a woman aged 18-29 years in good health. The CDR3 nucleotides are TGTGCCAGTGCAGGGCCCAGAGCTCGGACCCAGCATTTT. It translates to CASAGPRARTQHF.